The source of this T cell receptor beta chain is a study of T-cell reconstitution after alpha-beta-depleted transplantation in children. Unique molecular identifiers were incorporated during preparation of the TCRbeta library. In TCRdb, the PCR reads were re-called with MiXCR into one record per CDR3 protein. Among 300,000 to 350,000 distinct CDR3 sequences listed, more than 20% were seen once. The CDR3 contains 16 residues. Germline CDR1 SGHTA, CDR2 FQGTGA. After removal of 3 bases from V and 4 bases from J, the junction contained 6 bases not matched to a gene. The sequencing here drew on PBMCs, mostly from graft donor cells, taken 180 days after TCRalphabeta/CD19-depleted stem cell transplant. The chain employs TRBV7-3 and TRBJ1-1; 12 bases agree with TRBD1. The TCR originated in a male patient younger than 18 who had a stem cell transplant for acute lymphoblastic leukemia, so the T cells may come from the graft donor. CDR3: CASSFTGTGGTTEAFF. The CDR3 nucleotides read TGTGCCAGCAGCTTTACCGGGACAGGGGGCACCACTGAAGCTTTCTTT.